This entry is about one T cell receptor beta chain. Its antigen is unidentified. These data are taken from a study of OX40 agonist ivuxolimab in advanced cancers. Data came from immunoSEQ multiplex PCR; TCRdb stores just in-frame clones and leaves some out. Of under 8,500 clones listed, more than 60% are singletons. Germline V gene lookup returns CDR1 SGHAT and CDR2 FQNNGV. The CDR3 runs 16 residues. Trimming shortened V by 5 bases and J by 5 bases, and 21 bases separated the two germline ends. Study-wide results and limits: Not determined was the antigen specificity of the expanded peripheral T cells. Low normalized T-cell clonal expansion also characterized some of the nonresponders.

The chain couples TRBV11-2 to TRBJ1-2, with a weak D call TRBD1 (6 bases). This TCR derives from an adult with an advanced solid tumor such as melanoma, head and neck, liver or kidney cancer. The source material was CD4+ or CD8+ T cells sorted from blood, sampled in a trial of the OX40 agonist ivuxolimab. In DNA form, the CDR3 reads TGTGCCAGCAGCCAGTCCATGAGCGGGACACCTTATGGCTACACCTTC. Its translation is CASSQSMSGTPYGYTF.